The 22 T cell receptor beta chains listed next were all sequenced from one sample in a study of blood T cell repertoires in COVID-19 (dated by TCRdb to 2020 to 2022). Library creation used the immunoSEQ multiplex PCR assay. TCRdb stores this immuneACCESS table with in-frame sequences only. Part of the clones is absent; in the studies checked, under half of the shortfall reflects unresolved V genes, and no reason is known for the rest. Recorded for this sample are over 140,000 clones; about 77% of them occurred a single time. Roughly 9% of the sample is taken by the ten largest. Sequenced material: peripheral blood. The receptors originated from a woman in her 50s with active or convalescent COVID-19.

The rearrangement uses TRBV4-3 and TRBJ1-4, with 9 nucleotides matching TRBD1. Germline V lookup: CDR1 LGHNA, CDR2 YSLEER. V gave up 4 bases and J gave up 10 bases; unmatched junction bases: 7. The CDR3 has 14 amino acids. The CDR3 DNA is TGCGCCAGCAGCCGCACCCCGACAGGGGGAAAACTGTTTTTT. The encoded protein is CASSRTPTGGKLFF.

The chain combines TRBV6-5 with TRBJ1-1; D gene ambiguous. The V gene lost 0 bases and the J gene lost 0 bases, with 8 bases spanning the gap. Germline V lookup: CDR1 MNHEY, CDR2 SVGAGI. The CDR3 length is 15 residues. The CDR3 coding sequence is TGTGCCAGCAGTTACTCCCCAGTCATGAACACTGAAGCTTTCTTT. It is translated as CASSYSPVMNTEAFF.

The chain employs TRBV7-2 and TRBJ2-7, with TRBD1 identical over 9 bases. Germline loops: CDR1 SGHTA, CDR2 FQGNSA. CDR3 length: 15 residues. V shed 2 bases, J shed 5 bases, and the junction held 7 bases outside the gene matches. The DNA for the CDR3 is TGTGCCAGCAGCTTAATCGGGACAGGGATCAACGAGCAGTACTTC. Translation: CASSLIGTGINEQYF. Variable domain in full (rest from reference TRBV7-2 and TRBJ2-7): GAGVSQSPSNKVTEKGKDVELRCDPISGHTALYWYRQSLGQGLEFLIYFQGNSAPDKSGLPSDRFSAERTGGSVSTLTIQRTQQEDSAVYLCASSLIGTGINEQYFGPGTRLTVT.

V gene TRBV2 combines with J gene TRBJ2-2; 9 positions agree with TRBD2. CDR1 SNHLY and CDR2 FYNNEI come from the germline V gene. Trimming removed 2 bases from V and 2 bases from J; junction bases left unmatched: 6. CDR3 size: 17 residues. The CDR3 DNA is TGTGCCAGCAGTGAAAGGGCTAGCGGGGTCAACACCGGGGAGCTGTTTTTT. Translation: CASSERASGVNTGELFF.

In this sample, this clone turned up a few times. The V call is TRBV5-1, the J call TRBJ1-2; 8 nucleotides line up with TRBD1. This CDR3 is 15 amino acids long. Germline V CDR1 and CDR2: SGHRS, YFSETQ. Trimming at V came to 4 bases and at J to 7 bases, leaving 12 bases not matched to a gene. CDR3 DNA sequence: TGCGCCAGCAGCCCCGCAGGGGGCGCCTTGGGTGGCTACACCTTC. This translates into CASSPAGGALGGYTF.

The V call is TRBV18, the J call TRBJ2-7; 7 bases align to TRBD1. The germline V gene has CDR1 KGHSH and CDR2 LQKENI. This CDR3 contains 16 residues. The V and J ends lost 4 bases and 0 bases, in that order; junction bases with no gene match: 9. The CDR3 bases are TGTGCCAGCTCACAACCCGGGACAGCGAACTCCTACGAGCAGTACTTC. Amino acid sequence: CASSQPGTANSYEQYF.

This clone came up once. The chain carries TRBV10-3 and TRBJ1-2; no firm D call. The CDR3 sequence is 14 residues long. Germline CDR1 reads ENHRY; CDR2 reads SYGVKD. Trimming took 3 bases from V and 8 from J, leaving 16 bases between them. The CDR3 protein is CAISDGPKRLGYTF. Here the CDR3 DNA reads TGTGCCATCAGTGATGGACCGAAGCGGTTGGGCTACACCTTC.

The chain carries TRBV6-2 or TRBV6-3 and TRBJ1-5; D is ambiguous. Germline V lookup: CDR1 MNHEY, CDR2 SVGEGT. V lost 2 bases and J lost 3, with 11 bases in between. The CDR3 extends over 15 amino acids. The CDR3: CASSYGGFYNQPQHF. CDR3 nucleotides: TGTGCCAGCAGTTACGGAGGCTTCTACAATCAGCCCCAGCATTTT.

This chain links TRBV12-3 or TRBV12-4 with TRBJ1-5; perhaps TRBD1 as D (5 bases). V lost 6 bases and J 6 bases, leaving 9 bases between the germline ends. CDR3 length equals 12 residues. DNA of the CDR3: TGTGCCAGCAGAACCGGGGGTCAGCCCCAGCATTTT. This encodes CASRTGGQPQHF.

This clone has more than one count but fewer than ten. The genes are TRBV5-8 and TRBJ1-1, with TRBD1 matching 8 bases. The V gene's germline CDR1 is SGHTS and CDR2 YDEGEE. V lost 1 base and J lost 3; bases outside the gene matches: 11. The CDR3 consists of 17 residues. The DNA for the CDR3 is TGTGCCAGCAGCTTGCCCCCGACAGGGGATATCGACACTGAAGCTTTCTTT. This encodes CASSLPPTGDIDTEAFF.

This clone has only one observation. This chain connects TRBV18 to TRBJ1-5; D gene uncertain. Trimming stripped 3 bases from V and 0 bases from J, with 6 bases between. Germline assignment: CDR1 KGHSH and CDR2 LQKENI. This CDR3 is 14 amino acids long. The CDR3, as DNA: TGTGCCAGCTCACCGAGTAATAGCAATCAGCCCCAGCATTTT. It codes for CASSPSNSNQPQHF.

This clone occurred once. This chain connects TRBV19 to TRBJ2-1; maybe TRBD2 (5 bases). The V end was cut by 3 bases, the J end by 0 bases, with 9 bases between. The CDR3 extends over 15 amino acids. In germline, CDR1 is LNHDA, CDR2 SQIVND (reference sequence). For the CDR3, the DNA is TGTGCCAGTAGTATGAGGGAGAGCTCCTACAATGAGCAGTTCTTC. This encodes CASSMRESSYNEQFF.

This chain links TRBV9 with TRBJ1-6; the D gene is possibly TRBD1 (5 bases). From germline, CDR1 is SGDLS and CDR2 YYNGEE. V lost 3 bases to trimming and J lost 9 bases, with 13 bases between them. This CDR3 spans 14 amino acids. CDR3 nucleotide sequence: TGTGCCAGCAGCGGCCAGGGCGTAAGTTCACCCCTCCACTTT. Translation gives CASSGQGVSSPLHF.

This CDR3 is CASSLELQETQYF. DNA of the CDR3: TGTGCCAGCAGCTTGGAACTCCAAGAGACCCAGTACTTC. The chain employs TRBV5-4 and TRBJ2-5, with D unclear. Deletions cut 0 bases from V and 1 base from J, with 4 bases between. From germline, CDR1 is SGHNT and CDR2 YYREEE (reference sequence). This CDR3 has 13 amino acids. The complete variable domain, with remaining parts taken from reference TRBV5-4 and TRBJ2-5, reads ETGVTQSPTHLIKTRGQQVTLRCSSQSGHNTVSWYQQALGQGPQFIFQYYREEENGRGNFPPRFSGLQFPNYSSELNVNALELDDSALYLCASSLELQETQYFGPGTRLLVL.

This sequence joins TRBV2 and TRBJ2-3; D might be TRBD2 (6 bases). V shed 3 bases and J shed 3 bases, with 10 bases lying between them. Looked up from germline, CDR1 is SNHLY and CDR2 is FYNNEI. This CDR3 region has 14 residues. CDR3 DNA: TGTGCCAGCAGTGATGTTCTAGCGACAGATACGCAGTATTTT. Its translation: CASSDVLATDTQYF.

This clone was observed a handful of times. The genes are TRBV7-8 and TRBJ1-2; D ambiguous. CDR1 SGHVS and CDR2 FQNEAQ come from the germline V gene. The V gene lost 6 bases and the J gene lost 3 bases, with 8 bases spanning the gap. The CDR3 is 12 residues long. DNA of the CDR3: TGTGCCAGCAGTCTAGCTGACTATGGCTACACCTTC. As protein: CASSLADYGYTF.

The V gene is TRBV2, the J gene TRBJ2-7, with D maybe TRBD2 (5 bases). This CDR3 region has 14 residues. CDR1 is SNHLY and CDR2 is FYNNEI in the germline V gene. Deletions cut 6 bases from V and 3 bases from J, with 15 bases between. CDR3 amino acids: CASREDRSLYEQYF. The CDR3 bases are TGTGCCAGCAGGGAGGACCGCTCCCTCTACGAGCAGTACTTC. Based on the CDR3 plus reference TRBV2 and TRBJ2-7, the full variable domain is EPEVTQTPSHQVTQMGQEVILRCVPISNHLYFYWYRQILGQKVEFLVSFYNNEISEKSEIFDDQFSVERPDGSNFTLKIRSTKLEDSAMYFCASREDRSLYEQYFGPGTRLTVT.

V is TRBV7-6 and J is TRBJ2-1; D is possibly TRBD1 (5 bases). The CDR3 covers 12 residues. Looked up from germline, CDR1 is SGHVS and CDR2 is FNYEAQ. Deletions cut 5 bases from V and 4 bases from J, with 6 bases between. Here the CDR3 DNA reads TGTGCCAGCAGCCGGACATACAATGAGCAGTTCTTC. It translates to CASSRTYNEQFF.

The J gene is TRBJ2-2, the V gene TRBV29-1, with TRBD1 as a possible D gene (6 bases). The V gene's germline CDR1 is SQVTM and CDR2 ANQGSEA. The CDR3 sequence is 15 residues long. Trimming stripped 1 base from V and 7 bases from J, with 16 bases between. CDR3 DNA: TGCAGCGTTGAAGTAAGGATGGGGGCTGACGGGGAGCTGTTTTTT. Translation: CSVEVRMGADGELFF.

CDR3 region: CASRSGPRDGYTF. DNA of the CDR3: TGTGCCAGCAGGTCCGGGCCCAGGGATGGCTACACCTTC. The chain has TRBV28 and TRBJ1-2; possible D gene TRBD1, 5 bases. Germline V gene data show CDR1 as MDHEN and CDR2 as SYDVKM. The CDR3 length is 13 residues. The V end was cut by 6 bases, the J end by 6 bases, with 14 bases between.

The J gene is TRBJ2-5, the V gene TRBV6-2 or TRBV6-3; the D gene is possibly TRBD1 (5 bases). The germline V gene encodes CDR1 MNHEY and CDR2 SVGEGT. Trimming removed 5 bases from V and 4 bases from J, with 11 bases in between. The CDR3 covers 13 residues. This CDR3 reads CASSPYQGETQYF. CDR3 sequence (DNA): TGTGCCAGCAGTCCCTACCAGGGAGAGACCCAGTACTTC.

The genes are TRBV7-3 and TRBJ2-7; 7 bases agree with TRBD2. V shed 0 bases, J shed 3 bases, and the junction held 5 bases outside the gene matches. The CDR3 runs to 15 residues. Germline CDR1 reads SGHTA; CDR2 reads FQGTGA. This chain's CDR3 is CASSLTGGPGYEQYF. Written as DNA, the CDR3 is TGTGCCAGCAGCTTAACGGGAGGGCCTGGCTACGAGCAGTACTTC.